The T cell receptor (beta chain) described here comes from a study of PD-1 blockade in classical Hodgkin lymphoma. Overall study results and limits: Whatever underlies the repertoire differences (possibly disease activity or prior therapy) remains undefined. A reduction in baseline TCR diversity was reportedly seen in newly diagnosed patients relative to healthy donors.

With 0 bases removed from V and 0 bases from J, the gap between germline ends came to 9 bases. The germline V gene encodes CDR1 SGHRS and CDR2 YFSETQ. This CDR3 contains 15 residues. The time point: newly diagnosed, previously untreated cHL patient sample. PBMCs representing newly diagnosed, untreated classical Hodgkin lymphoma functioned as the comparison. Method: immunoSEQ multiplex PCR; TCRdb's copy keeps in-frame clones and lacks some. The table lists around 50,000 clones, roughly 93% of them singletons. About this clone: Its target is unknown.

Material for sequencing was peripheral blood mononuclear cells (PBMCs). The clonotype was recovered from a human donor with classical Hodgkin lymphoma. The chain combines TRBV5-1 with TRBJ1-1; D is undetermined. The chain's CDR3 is CASSLAAQMNTEAFF. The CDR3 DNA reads TGCGCCAGCAGCTTGGCGGCCCAGATGAACACTGAAGCTTTCTTT.